These 24 T cell receptor beta chains share one sample of origin, sequenced in a study of graft-versus-host responses after intestinal transplantation. Using immunoSEQ multiplex PCR, the repertoire was profiled, and TCRdb retains in-frame clones only, with some absent. Of about 70,000 clones in the sample, over 70% were seen once. For these receptors, no antigen is known. The sequencing used unstimulated CD4+ T cells sorted from spleen or lymph node cells, collected before transplant. These receptor sequences come from a human donor who was the organ donor for an intestinal transplant.

V usage is TRBV5-1 and J usage is TRBJ2-1, with D unresolved. CDR3 size: 15 residues. Trimming pared 0 bases from V and 4 bases from J, leaving 11 bases between. Looked up from germline, CDR1 is SGHRS and CDR2 is YFSETQ. The CDR3 is CASSLDEVPYNEQFF. In DNA form, the CDR3 reads TGCGCCAGCAGCTTGGACGAGGTCCCGTACAATGAGCAGTTCTTC. Full variable domain (outside the CDR3, taken from reference TRBV5-1 and TRBJ2-1): KAGVTQTPRYLIKTRGQQVTLSCSPISGHRSVSWYQQTPGQGLQFLFEYFSETQRNKGNFPGRFSGRQFSNSRSEMNVSTLELGDSALYLCASSLDEVPYNEQFFGPGTRLTVL.

The chain has TRBV6-1 and TRBJ2-5; TRBD2 aligns across 8 bases. This CDR3 has 14 residues. The V segment lost 7 bases and the J segment 5 bases; nucleotides outside the gene matches: 9. The V gene's germline CDR1 is MNHNS and CDR2 SASEGT. CDR3 amino acids: CASTDGGARETQYF. DNA for the CDR3: TGTGCCAGCACCGACGGGGGGGCGCGGGAGACCCAGTACTTC.

In this sample, this clone turned up once. The V and J genes are TRBV6-5 and TRBJ1-2; the match to TRBD1 covers 10 bases. Germline V gene data show CDR1 as MNHEY and CDR2 as SVGAGI. This CDR3 contains 13 residues. V dropped 8 bases and J dropped 5; count of bases not matched to a gene: 5. For the CDR3, the DNA is TGTGCCAGCCGGGACAGGGGACCGTATGGCTACACCTTC. Translated: CASRDRGPYGYTF.

The rearrangement links TRBV7-2 to TRBJ1-6; D is unclear. Germline V CDR1 and CDR2: SGHTA, FQGNSA. The length of the CDR3 is 14 residues. V lost 4 bases and J lost 5, with 9 bases in between. The CDR3 reads CASSSQPDNSPLHF. The DNA of the CDR3 is TGTGCCAGCAGCTCGCAACCAGATAATTCACCCCTCCACTTT.

This clone was counted only a few times. The chain uses TRBV6-6 and TRBJ1-1; 8 bases agree with TRBD1. The CDR3 sequence is 14 residues long. J gave up 1 base and V 2 bases, and 0 bases lay outside the gene matches. Germline-derived CDR1 and CDR2 are MNHNY and SVGAGI (reference sequence). The CDR3 spells CASSYTGGNTEAFF. DNA of the CDR3: TGTGCCAGCAGTTACACAGGGGGGAACACTGAAGCTTTCTTT.

This clone showed up just once. This chain uses TRBV29-1 with TRBJ2-2; D may be TRBD2 (5 bases). The germline V gene has CDR1 SQVTM and CDR2 ANQGSEA. The CDR3 sequence is 14 residues long. Deletions cut 5 bases from V and 5 bases from J, with 15 bases between. The CDR3 DNA is TGCAGCGTTTCCGCCACTAGGACTACCGGGGAGCTGTTTTTT. Encoded protein: CSVSATRTTGELFF.

The J gene is TRBJ1-5, the V gene TRBV19; no firm D call. The CDR3 loop spans 12 amino acids. The V and J ends lost 5 bases and 5 bases respectively, with 7 bases between them. Looked up from germline, CDR1 is LNHDA and CDR2 is SQIVND (reference sequence). CDR3 region: CASSLFHQPQHF. The DNA for the CDR3 is TGTGCCAGTAGTCTGTTTCATCAGCCCCAGCATTTT.

This clone appeared once. The V call is TRBV28, the J call TRBJ2-5; 9 positions agree with TRBD2. Trimming took 4 bases from V and 0 from J; bases not matched to a gene: 6. CDR1 and CDR2 from the germline V gene are MDHEN and SYDVKM. The CDR3 extends over 16 amino acids. The CDR3 region has the DNA TGTGCCAGCAGTTCGCGGACTAGCGTCTACCAAGAGACCCAGTACTTC. Its protein product is CASSSRTSVYQETQYF. The full variable domain, rest sourced from reference TRBV28 and TRBJ2-5, is DVKVTQSSRYLVKRTGEKVFLECVQDMDHENMFWYRQDPGLGLRLIYFSYDVKMKEKGDIPEGYSVSREKKERFSLILESASTNQTSMYLCASSSRTSVYQETQYFGPGTRLLVL.

This clone was detected once. The rearrangement uses TRBV5-6 and TRBJ1-5; TRBD1 agrees at 9 bases. Trimming removed 4 bases from V and 2 bases from J; junction bases left unmatched: 1. The CDR3 runs 14 residues. Germline V gene lookup returns CDR1 SGHDT and CDR2 YYEEEE. The CDR3 DNA is TGTGCCAGCAGCCGGACAGGGGGCAATCAGCCCCAGCATTTT. It encodes CASSRTGGNQPQHF.

With regard to this clone: One end of the junction does not line up with germline, which may come from a read error. This sequence joins TRBV5-6 and TRBJ2-5; D is unresolved. CDR1 is SGHDT and CDR2 is YYEEEE in the germline V gene. The CDR3 sequence is 15 residues long. This chain's CDR3 is CASSLGLTNQETQYF. The CDR3 DNA follows: TGTGCCAGCAGCTTGGGGCTTACCAACCAGGAGACCCAGTACTTC. Together with reference TRBV5-6 and TRBJ2-5, the CDR3 gives the full variable domain: DAGVTQSPTHLIKTRGQQVTLRCSPKSGHDTVSWYQQALGQGPQFIFQYYEEEERQRGNFPDRFSGHQFPNYSSELNVNALLLGDSALYLCASSLGLTNQETQYFGPGTRLLVL.

This clone has only a few counts. The CDR3, as DNA: TGTGCCAGCAACGAGGCACCCCTCCACTTT. Protein product: CASNEAPLHF. J is TRBJ1-6 and V is TRBV6-1; D is undetermined. With 7 bases removed from V and 11 bases from J, the gap between germline ends came to 6 bases. This CDR3 region has 10 residues. Germline V gene data show CDR1 as MNHNS and CDR2 as SASEGT.

The chain carries TRBV18 and TRBJ1-3, with D perhaps TRBD1 (6 bases). Trimming pared 3 bases from V and 3 bases from J, leaving 12 bases between. The CDR3 covers 15 residues. Germline CDR1 KGHSH, CDR2 LQKENI. The CDR3 sequence is CASSPQGIDGNTIYF. In nucleotides, the CDR3 is TGTGCCAGCTCACCGCAGGGGATTGATGGAAACACCATATATTTT.

This rearrangement joins TRBV7-2 to TRBJ2-1, with 7 bases matching TRBD2. V trimming: 5 bases; J trimming: 0 bases; junction bases outside the gene matches: 4. The CDR3 covers 15 residues. Germline CDR1 and CDR2: SGHTA and FQGNSA. Here the CDR3 reads CASSPTSDSYNEQFF. In DNA, the CDR3 is TGTGCCAGCAGCCCTACTAGCGACTCCTACAATGAGCAGTTCTTC.

V is TRBV5-1 and J is TRBJ2-1; the D gene is possibly TRBD1 (6 bases). Germline V CDR1 and CDR2: SGHRS, YFSETQ. The CDR3 has 15 residues. V was cut by 6 bases and J by 4 bases, with 17 bases left in between. Here the CDR3 DNA reads TGCGCCAGCAACTCGGATGGGGGCCCTTACAATGAGCAGTTCTTC. Protein: CASNSDGGPYNEQFF.

This rearrangement joins TRBV15 to TRBJ1-5; 8 bases are shared with TRBD1. The CDR3 consists of 15 residues. CDR1 and CDR2 from the germline V gene are LNHNV and YYDKDF (reference sequence). V was clipped by 6 bases and J by 3 bases; unmatched bases: 7. CDR3 in amino acids: CATRSRDRPNQPQHF. The DNA of the CDR3 is TGTGCCACCAGGTCCCGGGACAGGCCCAATCAGCCCCAGCATTTT.

This chain uses TRBV28 with TRBJ2-1, with 9 bases identical to TRBD2. The germline V gene has CDR1 MDHEN and CDR2 SYDVKM. The CDR3 totals 17 residues. Unmatched junction bases numbered 11, after V lost 1 base and J lost 7 bases. As DNA, the CDR3 is TGTGCCAGCAGTTTATATGAGAGCGGGGGGCCGTATAATGAGCAGTTCTTC. This translates into CASSLYESGGPYNEQFF. The variable domain in full, completed from reference TRBV28 and TRBJ2-1, reads DVKVTQSSRYLVKRTGEKVFLECVQDMDHENMFWYRQDPGLGLRLIYFSYDVKMKEKGDIPEGYSVSREKKERFSLILESASTNQTSMYLCASSLYESGGPYNEQFFGPGTRLTVL.

V and J are TRBV4-1 and TRBJ1-4; 8 bases align to TRBD1. The CDR3 has 16 residues. With V trimmed by 0 bases and J by 8 bases, 8 bases remained unmatched. Germline V CDR1 and CDR2: MGHRA, YSYEKL. CDR3 region: CASSQDDGQGREKLFF. The CDR3 bases are TGCGCCAGCAGCCAAGATGACGGACAGGGAAGGGAAAAACTGTTTTTT.

V usage is TRBV9 and J usage is TRBJ2-3; the match to TRBD2 covers 11 bases. V was pared by 4 bases and J by 2 bases, with 6 bases of the junction left unmatched. Germline CDR1 SGDLS, CDR2 YYNGEE. This CDR3 contains 16 residues. The CDR3 sequence is CASSPGLAGYTDTQYF. Written as DNA, the CDR3 is TGTGCCAGCAGCCCCGGACTAGCGGGCTACACAGATACGCAGTATTTT.

V and J are TRBV18 and TRBJ1-1; 7 positions agree with TRBD1. The CDR3 sequence is 14 residues long. Germline assignment: CDR1 KGHSH and CDR2 LQKENI. V lost 5 bases to trimming and J lost 1 base; unmatched junction nucleotides: 4. In DNA, the CDR3 is TGTGCCAGCTCAACAGGGGTCCCGAACACTGAAGCTTTCTTT. This sequence encodes CASSTGVPNTEAFF.

The chain uses TRBV2 and TRBJ2-6; D remains unclear. There are 14 residues in the CDR3. The V end lost 8 bases, the J end lost 0 bases, and 8 bases lay between the germline ends. The germline gives CDR1 SNHLY, CDR2 FYNNEI. The CDR3 coding sequence is TGTGCCAGCGAACAGAGCTCTGGGGCCAACGTCCTGACTTTC. It codes for CASEQSSGANVLTF.

The table lists this clone with a few counts. The rearrangement uses TRBV7-2 and TRBJ1-1, with a weak D call TRBD1 (6 bases). Per the germline V gene, CDR1 is SGHTA and CDR2 is FQGNSA. This CDR3 region has 13 residues. Trimming took 7 bases from V and 7 from J, leaving 16 bases between them. This chain's CDR3 is CASKPNRESEAFF. The CDR3 nucleotides are TGTGCCAGCAAACCCAACAGGGAGAGTGAAGCTTTCTTT.

The V and J genes are TRBV10-1 and TRBJ2-5; possible D gene TRBD2, 6 bases. This CDR3 contains 14 residues. V was clipped by 6 bases and J by 4 bases, with 15 bases between them. In germline, CDR1 is WNHNN, CDR2 SYGVQD (reference sequence). CDR3 residues: CASSLGAGRETQYF. The CDR3 DNA reads TGCGCCAGCAGCCTTGGGGCGGGGAGAGAGACCCAGTACTTC.

This clone was detected a few times. The J gene is TRBJ1-6, the V gene TRBV10-3; 7 bases match TRBD1. This CDR3 has 14 amino acids. Germline values: CDR1 ENHRY, CDR2 SYGVKD. V was clipped by 6 bases and J by 9 bases; unmatched bases: 8. In DNA form, the CDR3 reads TGTGCCATCAGGGAGACAGGGCTCGGTTCACCCCTCCACTTT. This codes for CAIRETGLGSPLHF.

V gene TRBV6-5 combines with J gene TRBJ1-1, with TRBD1 as a possible D gene (6 bases). CDR1 MNHEY and CDR2 SVGAGI come from the germline V gene. V gave up 7 bases and J gave up 1 base, with 13 bases separating them. This CDR3 contains 14 residues. The CDR3 nucleotides read TGTGCCAGCATCGTAACGGGACAGAACACTGAAGCTTTCTTT. It specifies CASIVTGQNTEAFF.